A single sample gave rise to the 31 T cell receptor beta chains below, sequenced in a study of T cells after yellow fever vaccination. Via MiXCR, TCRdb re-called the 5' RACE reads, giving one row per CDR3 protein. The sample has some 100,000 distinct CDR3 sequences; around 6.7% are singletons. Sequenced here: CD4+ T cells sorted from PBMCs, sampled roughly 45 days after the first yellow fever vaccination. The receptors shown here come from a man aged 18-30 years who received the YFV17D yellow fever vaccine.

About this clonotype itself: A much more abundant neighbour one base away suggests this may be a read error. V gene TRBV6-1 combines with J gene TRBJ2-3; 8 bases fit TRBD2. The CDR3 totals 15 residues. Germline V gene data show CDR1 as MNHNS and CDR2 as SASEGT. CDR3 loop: CPSSQAGDSTDTQYF. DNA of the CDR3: TGTCCCAGCAGCCAAGCGGGGGACAGCACAGATACGCAGTATTTT.

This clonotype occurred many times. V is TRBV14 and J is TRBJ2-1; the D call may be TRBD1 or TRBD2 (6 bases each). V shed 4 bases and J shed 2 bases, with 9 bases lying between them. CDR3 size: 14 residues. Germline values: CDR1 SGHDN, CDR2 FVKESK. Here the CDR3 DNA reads TGTGCCAGCAGCCCGGAGGGGGCCTACAATGAGCAGTTCTTC. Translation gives CASSPEGAYNEQFF.

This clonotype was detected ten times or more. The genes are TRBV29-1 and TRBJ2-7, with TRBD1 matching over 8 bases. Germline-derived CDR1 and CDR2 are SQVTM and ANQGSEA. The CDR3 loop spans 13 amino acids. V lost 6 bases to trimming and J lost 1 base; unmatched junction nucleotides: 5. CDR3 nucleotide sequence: TGCAGCGTGTCCAGGGGGCTTTCCTACGAGCAGTACTTC. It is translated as CSVSRGLSYEQYF.

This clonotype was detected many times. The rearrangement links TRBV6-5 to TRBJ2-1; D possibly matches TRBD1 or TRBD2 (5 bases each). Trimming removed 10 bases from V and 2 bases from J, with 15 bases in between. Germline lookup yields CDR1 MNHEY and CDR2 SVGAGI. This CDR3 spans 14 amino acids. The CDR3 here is CATDPMGPYNEQFF. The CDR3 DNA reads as TGTGCCACCGATCCTATGGGACCCTACAATGAGCAGTTCTTC.

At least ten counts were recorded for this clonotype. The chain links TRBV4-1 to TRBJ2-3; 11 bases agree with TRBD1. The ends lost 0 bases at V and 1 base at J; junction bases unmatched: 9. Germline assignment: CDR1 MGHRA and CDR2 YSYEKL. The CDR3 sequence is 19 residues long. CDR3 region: CASSQEPGQGVIGTDTQYF. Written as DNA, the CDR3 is TGCGCCAGCAGCCAAGAGCCGGGACAGGGGGTTATTGGCACAGATACGCAGTATTTT.

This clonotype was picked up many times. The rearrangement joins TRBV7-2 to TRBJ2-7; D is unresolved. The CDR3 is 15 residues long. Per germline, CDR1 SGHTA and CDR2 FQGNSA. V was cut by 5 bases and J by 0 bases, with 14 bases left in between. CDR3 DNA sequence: TGTGCCAGCAGCCCCGGTGATCTGCCCTCCTACGAGCAGTACTTC. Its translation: CASSPGDLPSYEQYF.

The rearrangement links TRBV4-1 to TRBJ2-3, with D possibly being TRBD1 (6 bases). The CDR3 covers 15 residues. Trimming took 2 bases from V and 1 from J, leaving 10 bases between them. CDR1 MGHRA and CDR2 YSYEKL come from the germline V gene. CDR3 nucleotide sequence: TGCGCCAGCAGCCAAAACAGGGTCCGCACAGATACGCAGTATTTT. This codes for CASSQNRVRTDTQYF.

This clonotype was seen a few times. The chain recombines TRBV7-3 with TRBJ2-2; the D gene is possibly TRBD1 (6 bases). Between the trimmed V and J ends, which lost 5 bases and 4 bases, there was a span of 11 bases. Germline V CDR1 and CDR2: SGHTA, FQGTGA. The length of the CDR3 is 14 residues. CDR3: CASSNRVATGELFF. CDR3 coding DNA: TGTGCCAGCAGCAACAGGGTTGCCACCGGGGAGCTGTTTTTT.

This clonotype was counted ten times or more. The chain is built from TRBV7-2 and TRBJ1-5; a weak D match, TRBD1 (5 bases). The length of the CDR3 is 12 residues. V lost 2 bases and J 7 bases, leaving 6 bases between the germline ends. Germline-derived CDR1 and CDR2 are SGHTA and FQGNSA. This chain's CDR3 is CASSLWDQPQHF. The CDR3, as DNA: TGTGCCAGCAGCTTATGGGACCAGCCCCAGCATTTT.

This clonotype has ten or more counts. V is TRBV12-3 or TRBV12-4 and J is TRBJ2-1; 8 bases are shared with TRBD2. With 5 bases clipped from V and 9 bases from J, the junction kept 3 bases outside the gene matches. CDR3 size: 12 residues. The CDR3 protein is CASSGLAFEQFF. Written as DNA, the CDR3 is TGTGCCAGCAGTGGACTAGCATTTGAGCAGTTCTTC.

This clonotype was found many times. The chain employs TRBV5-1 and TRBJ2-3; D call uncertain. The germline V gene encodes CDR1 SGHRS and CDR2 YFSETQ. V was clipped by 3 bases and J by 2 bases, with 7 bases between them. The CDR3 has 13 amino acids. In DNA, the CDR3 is TGCGCCAGCAGCTCCCAACTCACAGATACGCAGTATTTT. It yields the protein CASSSQLTDTQYF.

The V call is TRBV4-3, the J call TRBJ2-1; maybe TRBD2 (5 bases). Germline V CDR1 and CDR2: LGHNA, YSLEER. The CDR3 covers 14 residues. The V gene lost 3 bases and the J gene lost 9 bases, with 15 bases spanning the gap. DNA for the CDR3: TGCGCCAGCAGCCAGCCTCCCGGAGGCAGTGAGCAGTTCTTC. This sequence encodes CASSQPPGGSEQFF.

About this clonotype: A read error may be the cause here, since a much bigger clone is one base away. The CDR3 is CSATSGGLHNEQFF. CDR3 DNA sequence: TGCAGTGCTACTAGCGGGGGCCTACACAATGAGCAGTTCTTC. The chain joins TRBV20-1 to TRBJ2-1, with 10 bases that match TRBD2. V shed 4 bases and J 5 bases; nucleotides not matched to a gene: 5. CDR1 and CDR2 from the germline V gene are DFQATT and SNEGSKA (reference sequence). The CDR3 length is 14 residues.

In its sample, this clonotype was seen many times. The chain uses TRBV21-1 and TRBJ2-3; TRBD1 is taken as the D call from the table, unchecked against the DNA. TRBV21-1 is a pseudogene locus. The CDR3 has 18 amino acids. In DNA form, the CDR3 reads TGTGCCAGCAGCAAAGAGAGACGAGACAGGGGGCCAGGAGATACGCAGTATTTT. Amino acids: CASSKERRDRGPGDTQYF.

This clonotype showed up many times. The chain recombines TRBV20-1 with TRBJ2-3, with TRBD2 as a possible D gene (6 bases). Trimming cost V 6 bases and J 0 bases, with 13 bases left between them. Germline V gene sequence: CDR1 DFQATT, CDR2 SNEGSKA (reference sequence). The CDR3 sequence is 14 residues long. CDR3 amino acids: CSAARLASTDTQYF. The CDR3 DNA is TGCAGTGCCGCTCGGCTAGCGAGCACAGATACGCAGTATTTT.

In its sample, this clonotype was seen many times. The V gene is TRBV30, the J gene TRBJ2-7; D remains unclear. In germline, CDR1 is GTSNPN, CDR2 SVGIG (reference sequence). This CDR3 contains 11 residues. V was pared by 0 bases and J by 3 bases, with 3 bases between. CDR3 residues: CAWSVHYEQYF. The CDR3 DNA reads TGTGCCTGGAGTGTACACTACGAGCAGTACTTC.

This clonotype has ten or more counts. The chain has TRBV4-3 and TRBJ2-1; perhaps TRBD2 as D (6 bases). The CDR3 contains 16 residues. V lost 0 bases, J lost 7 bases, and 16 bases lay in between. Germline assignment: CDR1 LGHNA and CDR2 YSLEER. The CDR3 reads CASSQEVGGVGNEQFF. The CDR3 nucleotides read TGCGCCAGCAGCCAAGAAGTCGGGGGAGTGGGGAATGAGCAGTTCTTC.

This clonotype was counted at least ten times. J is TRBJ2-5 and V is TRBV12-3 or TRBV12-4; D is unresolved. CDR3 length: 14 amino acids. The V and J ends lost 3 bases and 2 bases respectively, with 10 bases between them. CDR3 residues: CASSFIGRQETQYF. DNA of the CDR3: TGTGCCAGCAGTTTTATAGGCCGTCAAGAGACCCAGTACTTC.

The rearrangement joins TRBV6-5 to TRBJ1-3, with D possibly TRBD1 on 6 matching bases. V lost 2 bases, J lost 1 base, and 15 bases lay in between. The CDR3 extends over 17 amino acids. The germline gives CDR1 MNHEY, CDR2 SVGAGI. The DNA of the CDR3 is TGTGCCAGCAGTTACCTAGGGGGGCCTCGGTCTGGAAACACCATATATTTT. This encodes CASSYLGGPRSGNTIYF.

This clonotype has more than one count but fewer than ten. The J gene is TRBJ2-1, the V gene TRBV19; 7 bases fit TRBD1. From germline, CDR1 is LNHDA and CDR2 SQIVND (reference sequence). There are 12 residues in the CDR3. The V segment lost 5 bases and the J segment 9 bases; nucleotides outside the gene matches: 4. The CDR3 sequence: CASSSQGIEQFF. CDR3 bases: TGTGCCAGTAGTTCACAGGGGATTGAGCAGTTCTTC.

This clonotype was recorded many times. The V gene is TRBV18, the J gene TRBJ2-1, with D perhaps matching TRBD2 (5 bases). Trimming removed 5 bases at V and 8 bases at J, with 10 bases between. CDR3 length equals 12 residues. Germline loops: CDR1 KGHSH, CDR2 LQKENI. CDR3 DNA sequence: TGTGCCAGCTCAAGAGAGGGAGATGAGCAGTTCTTC. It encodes CASSREGDEQFF.

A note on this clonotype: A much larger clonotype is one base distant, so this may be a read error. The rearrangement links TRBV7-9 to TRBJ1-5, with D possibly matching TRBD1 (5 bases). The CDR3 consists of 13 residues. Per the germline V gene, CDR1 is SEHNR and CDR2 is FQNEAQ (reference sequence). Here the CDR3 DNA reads TGTGACGGCAGCCCTCAGGGAAATCAGCCCCAGCATTTT. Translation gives CDGSPQGNQPQHF.

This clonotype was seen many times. For the CDR3, the DNA is TGTGCCAGCAGCTTCCCTCTTCGTGGCACAGATACGCAGTATTTT. This codes for CASSFPLRGTDTQYF. The gene calls are TRBV11-2 and TRBJ2-3; no definite D call. V lost 3 bases and J 1 base, leaving 11 bases between the germline ends. The germline V gene has CDR1 SGHAT and CDR2 FQNNGV. The CDR3 is made up of 15 amino acids.

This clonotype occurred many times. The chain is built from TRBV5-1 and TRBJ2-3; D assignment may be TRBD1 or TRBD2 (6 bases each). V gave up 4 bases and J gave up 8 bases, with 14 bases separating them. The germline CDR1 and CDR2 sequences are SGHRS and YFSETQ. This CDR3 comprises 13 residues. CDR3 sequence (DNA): TGCGCCAGCAGCGTAAACAGGGAGGCTACGCAGTATTTT. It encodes CASSVNREATQYF. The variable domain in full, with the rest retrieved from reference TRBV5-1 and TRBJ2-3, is KAGVTQTPRYLIKTRGQQVTLSCSPISGHRSVSWYQQTPGQGLQFLFEYFSETQRNKGNFPGRFSGRQFSNSRSEMNVSTLELGDSALYLCASSVNREATQYFGPGTRLTVL.

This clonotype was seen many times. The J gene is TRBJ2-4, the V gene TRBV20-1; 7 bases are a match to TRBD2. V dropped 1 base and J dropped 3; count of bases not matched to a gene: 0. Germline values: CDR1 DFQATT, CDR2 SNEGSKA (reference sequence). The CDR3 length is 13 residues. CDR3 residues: CSARGEGKNIQYF. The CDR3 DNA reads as TGCAGTGCTAGAGGGGAGGGCAAAAACATTCAGTACTTC.

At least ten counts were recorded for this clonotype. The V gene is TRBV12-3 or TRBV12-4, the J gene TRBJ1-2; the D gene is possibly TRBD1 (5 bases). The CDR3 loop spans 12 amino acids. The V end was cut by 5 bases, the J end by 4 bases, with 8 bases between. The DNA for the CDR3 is TGTGCCAGCAGTCTGGGGCCCTATGGCTACACCTTC. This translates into CASSLGPYGYTF.

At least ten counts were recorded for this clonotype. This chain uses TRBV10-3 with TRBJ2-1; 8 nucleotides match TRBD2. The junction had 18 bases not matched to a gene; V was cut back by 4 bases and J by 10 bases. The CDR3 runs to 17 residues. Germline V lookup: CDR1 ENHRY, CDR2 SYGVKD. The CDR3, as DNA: TGTGCCATCAGTGCGCCCGGACTAGCCTCCAGAAGTAGGGAGCAGTTCTTC. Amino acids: CAISAPGLASRSREQFF.

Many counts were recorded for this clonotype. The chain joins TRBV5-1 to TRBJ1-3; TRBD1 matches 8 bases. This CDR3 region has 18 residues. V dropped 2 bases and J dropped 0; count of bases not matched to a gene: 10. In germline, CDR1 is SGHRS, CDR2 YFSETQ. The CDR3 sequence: CASSFGQGHPTSGNTIYF. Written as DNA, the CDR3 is TGCGCCAGCAGCTTTGGACAGGGCCACCCGACCTCTGGAAACACCATATATTTT. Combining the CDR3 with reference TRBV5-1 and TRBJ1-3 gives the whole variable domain KAGVTQTPRYLIKTRGQQVTLSCSPISGHRSVSWYQQTPGQGLQFLFEYFSETQRNKGNFPGRFSGRQFSNSRSEMNVSTLELGDSALYLCASSFGQGHPTSGNTIYFGEGSWLTVV.

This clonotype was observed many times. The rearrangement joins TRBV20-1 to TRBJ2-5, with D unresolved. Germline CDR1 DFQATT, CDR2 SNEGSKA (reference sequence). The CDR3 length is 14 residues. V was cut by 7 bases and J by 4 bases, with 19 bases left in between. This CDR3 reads CSGEVATPRETQYF. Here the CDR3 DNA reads TGCAGTGGAGAGGTGGCTACCCCTCGAGAGACCCAGTACTTC.

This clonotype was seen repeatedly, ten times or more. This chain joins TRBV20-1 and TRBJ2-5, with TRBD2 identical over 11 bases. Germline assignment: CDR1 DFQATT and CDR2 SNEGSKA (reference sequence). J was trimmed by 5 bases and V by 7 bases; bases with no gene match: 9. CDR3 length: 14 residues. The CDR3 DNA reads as TGCAGTGTACCGACTAGCGGGGCGAGGGAGACCCAGTACTTC. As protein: CSVPTSGARETQYF.

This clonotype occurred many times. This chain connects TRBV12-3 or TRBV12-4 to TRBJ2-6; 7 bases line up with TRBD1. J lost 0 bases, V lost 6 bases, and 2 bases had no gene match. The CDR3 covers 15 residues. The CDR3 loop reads CASSRQGSGANVLTF. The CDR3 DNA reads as TGTGCCAGCAGCCGACAGGGCTCTGGGGCCAACGTCCTGACTTTC.